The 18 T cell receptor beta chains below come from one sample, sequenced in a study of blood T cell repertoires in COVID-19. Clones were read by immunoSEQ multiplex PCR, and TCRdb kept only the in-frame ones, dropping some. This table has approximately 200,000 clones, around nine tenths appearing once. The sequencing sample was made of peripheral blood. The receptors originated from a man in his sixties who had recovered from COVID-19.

CDR3 residues: CASSDWDRGGTEAFF. DNA of the CDR3: TGTGCCAGCAGCGACTGGGACAGGGGAGGAACTGAAGCTTTCTTT. V gene TRBV3-1 (or the pseudogene TRBV3-2) combines with J gene TRBJ1-1; 10 positions match TRBD1. The V segment lost 5 bases and the J segment 5 bases; nucleotides outside the gene matches: 8. Looked up from germline, CDR1 is LGHDT and CDR2 is YNNKEL (reference sequence). The CDR3 runs to 15 residues.

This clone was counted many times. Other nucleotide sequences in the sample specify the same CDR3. The CDR3 is CASSIGTAYEQYF. CDR3 in DNA: TGTGCCAGCAGCATTGGGACAGCTTACGAGCAGTACTTC. The V gene is TRBV7-9, the J gene TRBJ2-7; TRBD1 aligns across 7 bases. Germline V lookup: CDR1 SEHNR, CDR2 FQNEAQ (reference sequence). The CDR3 sequence is 13 residues long. The J segment lost 4 bases and the V segment lost 5 bases, leaving 5 bases of the junction unmatched.

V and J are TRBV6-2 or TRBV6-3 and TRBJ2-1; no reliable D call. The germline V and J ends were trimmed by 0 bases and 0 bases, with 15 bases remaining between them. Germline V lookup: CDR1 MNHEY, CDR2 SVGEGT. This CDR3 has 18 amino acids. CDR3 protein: CASSYSVQDESSYNEQFF. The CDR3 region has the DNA TGTGCCAGCAGTTACTCGGTTCAGGATGAGAGCTCCTACAATGAGCAGTTCTTC.

CDR3 region: CASSSRGESGNSPLHF. CDR3 nucleotide sequence: TGTGCCAGCAGTTCCAGGGGGGAGTCCGGTAATTCACCCCTCCACTTT. The genes are TRBV27 and TRBJ1-6, with 7 bases aligning to TRBD1. The V gene end was trimmed by 4 bases and the J gene end by 6 bases; junction bases not matched to a gene: 9. This CDR3 spans 16 amino acids. The germline gives CDR1 MNHEY, CDR2 SMNVEV (reference sequence).

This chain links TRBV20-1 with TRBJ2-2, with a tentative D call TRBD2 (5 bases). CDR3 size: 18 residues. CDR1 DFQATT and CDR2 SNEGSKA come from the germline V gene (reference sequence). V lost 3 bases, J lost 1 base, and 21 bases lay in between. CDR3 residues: CSASARKAGLLNTGELFF. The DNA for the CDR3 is TGCAGTGCTAGTGCCCGCAAAGCTGGACTTTTGAACACCGGGGAGCTGTTTTTT.

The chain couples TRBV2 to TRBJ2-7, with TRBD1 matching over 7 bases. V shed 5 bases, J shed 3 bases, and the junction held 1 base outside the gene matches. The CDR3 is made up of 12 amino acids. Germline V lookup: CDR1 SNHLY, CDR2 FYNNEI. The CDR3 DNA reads TGTGCCAGCAGTTGGGACAGCTACGAGCAGTACTTC. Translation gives CASSWDSYEQYF.

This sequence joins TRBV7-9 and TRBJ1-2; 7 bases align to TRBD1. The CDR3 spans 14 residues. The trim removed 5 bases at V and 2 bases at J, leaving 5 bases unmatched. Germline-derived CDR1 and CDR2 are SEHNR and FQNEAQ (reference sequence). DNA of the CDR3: TGTGCCAGCAGCCTAGGGACAGCGAACTATGGCTACACCTTC. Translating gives CASSLGTANYGYTF.

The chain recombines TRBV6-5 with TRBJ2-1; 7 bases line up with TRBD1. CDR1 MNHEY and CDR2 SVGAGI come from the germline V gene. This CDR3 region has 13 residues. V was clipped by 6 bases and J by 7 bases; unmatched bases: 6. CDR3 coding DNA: TGTGCCAGCAGGGGACAGTTATATAATGAGCAGTTCTTC. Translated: CASRGQLYNEQFF.

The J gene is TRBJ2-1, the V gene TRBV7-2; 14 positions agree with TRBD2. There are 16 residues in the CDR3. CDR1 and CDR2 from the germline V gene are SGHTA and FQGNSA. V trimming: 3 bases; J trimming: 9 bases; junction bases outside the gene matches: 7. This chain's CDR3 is CASSFTPGLAGAEQFF. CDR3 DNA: TGTGCCAGCAGCTTCACACCGGGACTAGCGGGGGCTGAGCAGTTCTTC.

Here the CDR3 DNA reads TGTGCCAGTAACAACCCGGGACTCGTTGTCCATGAGCAGTTCTTC. Translated: CASNNPGLVVHEQFF. This chain joins TRBV19 and TRBJ2-1; perhaps TRBD2 as D (6 bases). The CDR3 contains 15 residues. The V gene's germline CDR1 is LNHDA and CDR2 SQIVND (reference sequence). V lost 7 bases and J 8 bases, leaving 21 bases between the germline ends.

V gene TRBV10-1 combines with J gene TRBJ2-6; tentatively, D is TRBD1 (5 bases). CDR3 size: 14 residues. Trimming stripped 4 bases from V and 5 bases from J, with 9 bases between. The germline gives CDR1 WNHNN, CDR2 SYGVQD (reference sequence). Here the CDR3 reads CASSGTFRANVLTF. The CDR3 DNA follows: TGCGCCAGCAGTGGGACATTTCGGGCCAACGTCCTGACTTTC.

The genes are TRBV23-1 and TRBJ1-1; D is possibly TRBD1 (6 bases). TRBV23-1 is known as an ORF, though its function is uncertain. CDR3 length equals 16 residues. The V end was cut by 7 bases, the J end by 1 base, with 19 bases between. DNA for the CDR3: TGCGCCAGCACCCCAATGACAGGACACCAGAACACTGAAGCTTTCTTT. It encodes CASTPMTGHQNTEAFF.

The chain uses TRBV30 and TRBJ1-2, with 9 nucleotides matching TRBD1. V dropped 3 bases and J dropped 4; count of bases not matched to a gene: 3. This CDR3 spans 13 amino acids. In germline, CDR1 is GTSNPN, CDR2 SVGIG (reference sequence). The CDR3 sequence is CAWRTTGGYGYTF. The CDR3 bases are TGTGCCTGGAGAACGACAGGGGGCTATGGCTACACCTTC.

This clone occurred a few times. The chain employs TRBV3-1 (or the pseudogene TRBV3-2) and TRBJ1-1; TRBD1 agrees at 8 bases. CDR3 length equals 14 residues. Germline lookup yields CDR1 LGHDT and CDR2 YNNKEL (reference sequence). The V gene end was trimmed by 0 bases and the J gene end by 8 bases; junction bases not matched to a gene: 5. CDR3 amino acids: CASSQDQGAWEAFF. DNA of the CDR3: TGTGCCAGCAGCCAAGACCAGGGGGCCTGGGAAGCTTTCTTT.

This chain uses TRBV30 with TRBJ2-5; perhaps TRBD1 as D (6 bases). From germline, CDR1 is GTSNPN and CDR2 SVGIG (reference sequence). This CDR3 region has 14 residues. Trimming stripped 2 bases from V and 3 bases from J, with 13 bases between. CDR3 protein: CAWSPPGQEETQYF. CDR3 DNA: TGTGCCTGGAGTCCGCCGGGACAAGAAGAGACCCAGTACTTC.

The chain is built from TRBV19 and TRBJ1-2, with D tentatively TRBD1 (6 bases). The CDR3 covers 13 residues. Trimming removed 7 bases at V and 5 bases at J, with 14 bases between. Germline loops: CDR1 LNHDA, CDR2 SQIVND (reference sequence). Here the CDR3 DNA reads TGTGCCAGTACCGCGGCTGGACAGTATGGCTACACCTTC. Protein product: CASTAAGQYGYTF. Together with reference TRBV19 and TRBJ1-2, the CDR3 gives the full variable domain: DGGITQSPKYLFRKEGQNVTLSCEQNLNHDAMYWYRQDPGQGLRLIYYSQIVNDFQKGDIAEGYSVSREKKESFPLTVTSAQKNPTAFYLCASTAAGQYGYTFGSGTRLTVV.

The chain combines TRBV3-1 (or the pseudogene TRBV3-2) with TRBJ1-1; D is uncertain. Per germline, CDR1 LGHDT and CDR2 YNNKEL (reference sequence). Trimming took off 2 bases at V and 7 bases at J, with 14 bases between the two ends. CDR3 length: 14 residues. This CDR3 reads CASSQLSSSGEAFF. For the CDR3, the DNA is TGTGCCAGCAGCCAACTCTCTAGCTCCGGTGAAGCTTTCTTT.

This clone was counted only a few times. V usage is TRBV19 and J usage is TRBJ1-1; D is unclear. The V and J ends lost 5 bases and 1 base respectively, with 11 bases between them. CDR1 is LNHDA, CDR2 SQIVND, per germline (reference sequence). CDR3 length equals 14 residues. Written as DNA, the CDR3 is TGTGCCAGTAGTCCATCTGGGAGGAACACTGAAGCTTTCTTT. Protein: CASSPSGRNTEAFF.